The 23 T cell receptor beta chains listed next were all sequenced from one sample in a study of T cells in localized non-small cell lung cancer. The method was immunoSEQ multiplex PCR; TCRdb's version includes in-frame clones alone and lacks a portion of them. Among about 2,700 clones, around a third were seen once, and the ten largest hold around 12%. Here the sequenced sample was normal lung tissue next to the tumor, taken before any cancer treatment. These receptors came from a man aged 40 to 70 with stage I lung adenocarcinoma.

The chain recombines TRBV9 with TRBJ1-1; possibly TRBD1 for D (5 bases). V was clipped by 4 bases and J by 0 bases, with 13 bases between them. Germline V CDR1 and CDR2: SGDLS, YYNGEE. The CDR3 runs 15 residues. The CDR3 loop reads CASSPLGGMNTEAFF. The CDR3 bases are TGTGCCAGCAGCCCCCTTGGGGGGATGAACACTGAAGCTTTCTTT. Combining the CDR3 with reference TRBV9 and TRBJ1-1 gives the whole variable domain DSGVTQTPKHLITATGQRVTLRCSPRSGDLSVYWYQQSLDQGLQFLIQYYNGEERAKGNILERFSAQQFPDLHSELNLSSLELGDSALYFCASSPLGGMNTEAFFGQGTRLTVV.

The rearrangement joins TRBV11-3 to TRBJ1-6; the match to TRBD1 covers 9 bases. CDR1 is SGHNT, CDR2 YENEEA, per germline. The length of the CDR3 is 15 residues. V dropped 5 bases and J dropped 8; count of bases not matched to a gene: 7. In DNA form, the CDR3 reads TGTGCCAGCAGCATGTCGGGACAGGGTTATTCACCCCTCCACTTT. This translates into CASSMSGQGYSPLHF.

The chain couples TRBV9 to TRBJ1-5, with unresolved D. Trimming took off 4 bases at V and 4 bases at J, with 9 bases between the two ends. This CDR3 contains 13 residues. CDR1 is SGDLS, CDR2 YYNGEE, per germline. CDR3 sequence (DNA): TGTGCCAGCAGCCCTGACGGGAATCAGCCCCAGCATTTT. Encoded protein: CASSPDGNQPQHF.

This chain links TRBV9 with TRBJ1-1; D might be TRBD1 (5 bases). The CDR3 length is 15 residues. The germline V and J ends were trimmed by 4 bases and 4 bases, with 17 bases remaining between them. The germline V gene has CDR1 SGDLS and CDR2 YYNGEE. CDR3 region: CASSQRPYGGTEAFF. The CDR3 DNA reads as TGTGCCAGCAGCCAACGGCCGTACGGGGGCACTGAAGCTTTCTTT.

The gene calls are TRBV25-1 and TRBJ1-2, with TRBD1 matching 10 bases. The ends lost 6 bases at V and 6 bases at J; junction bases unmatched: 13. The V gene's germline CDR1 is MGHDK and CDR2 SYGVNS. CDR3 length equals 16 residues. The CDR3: CASSRDRGVVGDGYTF. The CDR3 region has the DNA TGTGCCAGCAGCCGGGACAGGGGAGTTGTAGGCGATGGCTACACCTTC.

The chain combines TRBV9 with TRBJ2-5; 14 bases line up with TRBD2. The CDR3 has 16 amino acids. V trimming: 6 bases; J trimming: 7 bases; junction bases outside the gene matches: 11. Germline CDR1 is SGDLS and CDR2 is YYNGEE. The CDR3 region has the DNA TGTGCCAGCATTATACGACTAGCGGGAGGGCAGGGGACCCAGTACTTC. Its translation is CASIIRLAGGQGTQYF.

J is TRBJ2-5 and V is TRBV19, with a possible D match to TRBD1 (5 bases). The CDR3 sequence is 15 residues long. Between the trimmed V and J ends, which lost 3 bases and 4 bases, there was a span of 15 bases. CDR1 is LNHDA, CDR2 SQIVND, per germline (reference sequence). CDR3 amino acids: CASSIGVMTAETQYF. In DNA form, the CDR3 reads TGTGCCAGTAGTATCGGAGTGATGACAGCAGAGACCCAGTACTTC.

The CDR3 region has the DNA TGTGCCAGTATCACATGGGTCGGGGCACGACAGCCCCAGCATTTT. Translation gives CASITWVGARQPQHF. This rearrangement joins TRBV19 to TRBJ1-5; a possible D gene is TRBD1 (5 bases). The CDR3 is made up of 15 amino acids. The germline V gene encodes CDR1 LNHDA and CDR2 SQIVND (reference sequence). V lost 7 bases and J 7 bases, leaving 20 bases between the germline ends. The full variable domain, its missing parts supplied by reference TRBV19 and TRBJ1-5, is DGGITQSPKYLFRKEGQNVTLSCEQNLNHDAMYWYRQDPGQGLRLIYYSQIVNDFQKGDIAEGYSVSREKKESFPLTVTSAQKNPTAFYLCASITWVGARQPQHFGDGTRLSIL.

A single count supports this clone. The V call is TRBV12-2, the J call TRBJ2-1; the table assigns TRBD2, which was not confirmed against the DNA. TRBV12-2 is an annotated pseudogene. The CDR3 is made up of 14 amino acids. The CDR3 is CATGKQISYNEQFF. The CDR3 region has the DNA TGTGCCACGGGAAAACAGATCTCCTACAATGAGCAGTTCTTC.

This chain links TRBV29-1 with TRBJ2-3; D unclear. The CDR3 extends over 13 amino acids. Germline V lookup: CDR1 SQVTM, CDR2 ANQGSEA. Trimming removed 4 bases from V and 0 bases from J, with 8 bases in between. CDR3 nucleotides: TGCAGCGTTGTGGCGGAGAGCACAGATACGCAGTATTTT. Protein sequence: CSVVAESTDTQYF.

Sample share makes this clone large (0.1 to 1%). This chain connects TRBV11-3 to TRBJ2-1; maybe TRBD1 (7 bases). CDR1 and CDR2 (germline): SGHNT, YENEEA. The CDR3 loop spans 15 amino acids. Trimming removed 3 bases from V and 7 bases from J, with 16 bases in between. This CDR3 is CASSLAQGGLNEQFF. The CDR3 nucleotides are TGTGCCAGCAGCTTGGCTCAGGGGGGCTTGAATGAGCAGTTCTTC. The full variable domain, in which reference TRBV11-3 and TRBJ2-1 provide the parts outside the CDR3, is EAGVVQSPRYKIIEKKQPVAFWCNPISGHNTLYWYLQNLGQGPELLIRYENEEAVDDSQLPKDRFSAERLKGVDSTLKIQPAELGDSAVYLCASSLAQGGLNEQFFGPGTRLTVL.

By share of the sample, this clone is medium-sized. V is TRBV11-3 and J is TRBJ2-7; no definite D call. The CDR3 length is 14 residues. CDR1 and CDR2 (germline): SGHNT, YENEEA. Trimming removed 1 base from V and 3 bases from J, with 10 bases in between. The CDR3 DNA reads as TGTGCCAGCAGCTTAGGGAATAAGCTCTACGAGCAGTACTTC. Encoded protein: CASSLGNKLYEQYF.

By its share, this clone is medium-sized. CDR3 in DNA: TGTGCCAGCAGCGCCGGGACAGGGGTGTATGAGCAGTTCTTC. As protein: CASSAGTGVYEQFF. J is TRBJ2-1 and V is TRBV11-3, with 10 bases matching TRBD1. The CDR3 is 14 amino acids. Trimming cost V 5 bases and J 8 bases; bases outside gene matches: 6. Germline V gene data show CDR1 as SGHNT and CDR2 as YENEEA. The full variable domain, in which reference TRBV11-3 and TRBJ2-1 provide the parts outside the CDR3, is EAGVVQSPRYKIIEKKQPVAFWCNPISGHNTLYWYLQNLGQGPELLIRYENEEAVDDSQLPKDRFSAERLKGVDSTLKIQPAELGDSAVYLCASSAGTGVYEQFFGPGTRLTVL.

In DNA form, the CDR3 reads TGTGCCTGGAGTGCAGGGGGCGCAGATGGCTACACCTTC. Protein: CAWSAGGADGYTF. V usage is TRBV30 and J usage is TRBJ1-2, with 8 nucleotides matching TRBD1. Germline values: CDR1 GTSNPN, CDR2 SVGIG (reference sequence). The length of the CDR3 is 13 residues. J was trimmed by 6 bases and V by 1 base; bases with no gene match: 4.

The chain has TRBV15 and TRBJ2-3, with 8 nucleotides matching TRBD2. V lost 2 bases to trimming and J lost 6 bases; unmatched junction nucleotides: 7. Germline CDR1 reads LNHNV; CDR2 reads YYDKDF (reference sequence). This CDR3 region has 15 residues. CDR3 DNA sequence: TGTGCCACCAGCAGAAATCAGCGGGAGTGGGATACGCAGTATTTT. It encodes CATSRNQREWDTQYF.

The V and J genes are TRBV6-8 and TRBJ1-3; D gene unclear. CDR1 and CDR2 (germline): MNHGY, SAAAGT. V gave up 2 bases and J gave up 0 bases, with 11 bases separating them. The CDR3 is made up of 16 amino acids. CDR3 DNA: TGTGCCAGCAGTTACGATGGAGTAGGCTCTGGAAACACCATATATTTT. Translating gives CASSYDGVGSGNTIYF.

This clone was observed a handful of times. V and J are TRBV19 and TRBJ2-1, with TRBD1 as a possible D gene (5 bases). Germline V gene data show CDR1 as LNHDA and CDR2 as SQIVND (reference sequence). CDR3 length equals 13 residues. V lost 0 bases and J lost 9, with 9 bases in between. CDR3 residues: CASSIDPRAEQFF. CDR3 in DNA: TGTGCCAGTAGTATAGACCCCAGGGCTGAGCAGTTCTTC.

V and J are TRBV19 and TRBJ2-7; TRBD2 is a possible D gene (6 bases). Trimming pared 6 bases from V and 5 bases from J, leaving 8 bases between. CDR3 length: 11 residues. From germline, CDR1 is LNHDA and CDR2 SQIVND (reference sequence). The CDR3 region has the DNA TGTGCCAGTAGGGGAGGCCACGAGCAGTACTTC. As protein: CASRGGHEQYF.

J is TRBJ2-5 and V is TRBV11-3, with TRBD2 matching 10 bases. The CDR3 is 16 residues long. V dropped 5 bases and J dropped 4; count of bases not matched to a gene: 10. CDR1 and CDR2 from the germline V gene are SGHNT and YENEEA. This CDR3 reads CASSKQRTSGGETQYF. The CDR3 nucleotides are TGTGCCAGCAGCAAACAAAGGACTAGCGGCGGAGAGACCCAGTACTTC.

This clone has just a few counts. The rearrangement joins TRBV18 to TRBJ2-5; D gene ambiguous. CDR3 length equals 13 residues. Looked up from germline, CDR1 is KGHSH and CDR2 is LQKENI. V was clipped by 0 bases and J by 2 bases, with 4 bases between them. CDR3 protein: CASSPPSQETQYF. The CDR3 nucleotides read TGTGCCAGCTCACCACCGAGTCAAGAGACCCAGTACTTC.

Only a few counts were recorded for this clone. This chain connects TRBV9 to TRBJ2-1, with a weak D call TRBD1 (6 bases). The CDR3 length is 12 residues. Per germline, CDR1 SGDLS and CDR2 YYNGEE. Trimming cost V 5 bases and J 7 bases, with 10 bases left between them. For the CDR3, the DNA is TGTGCCAGCAGTTTACAGGGTAATGAGCAGTTCTTC. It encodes CASSLQGNEQFF.

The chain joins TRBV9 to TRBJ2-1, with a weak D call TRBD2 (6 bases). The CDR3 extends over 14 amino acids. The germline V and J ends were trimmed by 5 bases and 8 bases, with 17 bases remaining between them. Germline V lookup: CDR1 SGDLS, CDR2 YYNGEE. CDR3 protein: CASSPGLLRDEQFF. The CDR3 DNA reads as TGTGCCAGCAGTCCGGGACTCCTTAGGGATGAGCAGTTCTTC. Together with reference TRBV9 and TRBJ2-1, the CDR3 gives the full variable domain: DSGVTQTPKHLITATGQRVTLRCSPRSGDLSVYWYQQSLDQGLQFLIQYYNGEERAKGNILERFSAQQFPDLHSELNLSSLELGDSALYFCASSPGLLRDEQFFGPGTRLTVL.

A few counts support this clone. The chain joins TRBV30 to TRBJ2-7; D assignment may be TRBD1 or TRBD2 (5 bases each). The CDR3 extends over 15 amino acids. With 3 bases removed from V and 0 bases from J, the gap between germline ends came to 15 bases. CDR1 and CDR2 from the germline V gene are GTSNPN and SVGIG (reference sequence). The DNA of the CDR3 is TGTGCCTGGAGCGCCGGGACGGATAGCTCCTACGAGCAGTACTTC. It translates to CAWSAGTDSSYEQYF.